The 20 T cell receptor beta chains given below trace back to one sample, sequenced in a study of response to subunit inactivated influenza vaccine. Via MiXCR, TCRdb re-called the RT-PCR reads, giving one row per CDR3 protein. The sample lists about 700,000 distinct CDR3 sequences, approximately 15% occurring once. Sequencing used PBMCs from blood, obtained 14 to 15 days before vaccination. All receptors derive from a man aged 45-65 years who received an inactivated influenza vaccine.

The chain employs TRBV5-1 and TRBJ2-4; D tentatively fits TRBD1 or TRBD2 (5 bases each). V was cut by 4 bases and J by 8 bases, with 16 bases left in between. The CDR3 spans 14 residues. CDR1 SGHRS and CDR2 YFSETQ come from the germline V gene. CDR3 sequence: CASSPAPGTDIQYF. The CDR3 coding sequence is TGCGCCAGCAGCCCCGCACCAGGGACGGACATTCAGTACTTC. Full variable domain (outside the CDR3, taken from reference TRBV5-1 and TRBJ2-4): KAGVTQTPRYLIKTRGQQVTLSCSPISGHRSVSWYQQTPGQGLQFLFEYFSETQRNKGNFPGRFSGRQFSNSRSEMNVSTLELGDSALYLCASSPAPGTDIQYFGAGTRLSVL.

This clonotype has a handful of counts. CDR3 in DNA: TGTGCCAGCAGCTCACCGAAGGGAGATTCACCCCTCCACTTT. Translation: CASSSPKGDSPLHF. The gene calls are TRBV7-9 and TRBJ1-6, with D uncertain. CDR1 is SEHNR and CDR2 is FQNEAQ in the germline V gene (reference sequence). The length of the CDR3 is 14 residues. The V end lost 4 bases, the J end lost 8 bases, and 12 bases lay between the germline ends.

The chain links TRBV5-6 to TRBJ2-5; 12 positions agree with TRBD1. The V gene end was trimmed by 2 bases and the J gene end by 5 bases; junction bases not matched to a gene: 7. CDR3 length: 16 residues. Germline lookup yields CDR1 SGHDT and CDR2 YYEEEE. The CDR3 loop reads CASSFRDRGRMETQYF. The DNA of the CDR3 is TGTGCCAGCAGCTTTCGGGACAGGGGGCGCATGGAGACCCAGTACTTC.

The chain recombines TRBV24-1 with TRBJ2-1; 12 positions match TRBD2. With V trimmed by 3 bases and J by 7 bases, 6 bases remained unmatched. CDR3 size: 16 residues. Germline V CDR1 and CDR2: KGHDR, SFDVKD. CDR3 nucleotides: TGTGCCACCAGTGATCCTAGCGGGGGGGCTGTGAATGAGCAGTTCTTC. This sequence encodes CATSDPSGGAVNEQFF.

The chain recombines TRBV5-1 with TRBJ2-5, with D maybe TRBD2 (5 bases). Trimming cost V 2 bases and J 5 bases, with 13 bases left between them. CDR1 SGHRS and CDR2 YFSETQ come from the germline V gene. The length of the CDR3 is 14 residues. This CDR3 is CASSFNSARETQYF. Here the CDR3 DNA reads TGCGCCAGCAGCTTCAATAGCGCGCGGGAGACCCAGTACTTC.

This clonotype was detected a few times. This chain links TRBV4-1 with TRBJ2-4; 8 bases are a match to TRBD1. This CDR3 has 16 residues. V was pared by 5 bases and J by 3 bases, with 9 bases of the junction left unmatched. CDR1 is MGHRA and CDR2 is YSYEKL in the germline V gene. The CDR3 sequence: CASSFQTGESKNIQYF. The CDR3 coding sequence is TGCGCCAGCAGCTTCCAGACAGGGGAAAGCAAAAACATTCAGTACTTC.

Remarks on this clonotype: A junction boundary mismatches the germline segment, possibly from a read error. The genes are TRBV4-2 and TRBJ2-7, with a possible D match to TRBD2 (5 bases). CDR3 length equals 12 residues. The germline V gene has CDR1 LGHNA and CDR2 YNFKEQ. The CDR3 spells CAISPGLTEQYF. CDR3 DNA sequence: TGTGCCATCAGCCCCGGACTGACCGAGCAGTACTTC.

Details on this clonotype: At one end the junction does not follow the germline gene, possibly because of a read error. CDR3 in amino acids: CSARSGLAVVDAQYF. In nucleotides, the CDR3 is TGCAGTGCTAGGTCGGGGCTAGCGGTTGTAGATGCGCAGTATTTT. V is TRBV20-1 and J is TRBJ2-3, with 7 nucleotides matching TRBD2. This CDR3 is 15 amino acids long. Per the germline V gene, CDR1 is DFQATT and CDR2 is SNEGSKA (reference sequence).

The CDR3 region has the DNA TGTGCCAGCAGTCATCCTCGGGGGTTCGGCACAGATACGCAGTATTTT. Translating it yields CASSHPRGFGTDTQYF. V usage is TRBV12-3 or TRBV12-4 and J usage is TRBJ2-3; the D gene is possibly TRBD2 (6 bases). The V gene lost 5 bases and the J gene lost 1 base, with 16 bases spanning the gap. The CDR3 sequence is 16 residues long.

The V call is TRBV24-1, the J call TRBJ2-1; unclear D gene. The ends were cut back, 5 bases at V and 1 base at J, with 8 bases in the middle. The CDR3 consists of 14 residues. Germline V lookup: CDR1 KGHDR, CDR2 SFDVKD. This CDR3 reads CATSVAGSYNEQFF. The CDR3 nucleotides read TGTGCCACCAGTGTGGCAGGTTCCTACAATGAGCAGTTCTTC.

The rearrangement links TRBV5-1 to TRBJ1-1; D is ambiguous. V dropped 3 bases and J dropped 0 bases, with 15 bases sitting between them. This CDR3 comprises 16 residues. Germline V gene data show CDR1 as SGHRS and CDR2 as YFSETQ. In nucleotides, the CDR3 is TGCGCCAGCAGCTCCGGACCAGGAGGCATGAACACTGAAGCTTTCTTT. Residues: CASSSGPGGMNTEAFF.

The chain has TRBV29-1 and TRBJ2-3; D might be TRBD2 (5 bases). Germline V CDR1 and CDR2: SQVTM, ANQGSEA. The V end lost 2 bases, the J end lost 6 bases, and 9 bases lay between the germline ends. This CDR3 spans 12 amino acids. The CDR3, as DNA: TGCAGCGTTGAATCCGGGATGGATACGCAGTATTTT. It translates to CSVESGMDTQYF.

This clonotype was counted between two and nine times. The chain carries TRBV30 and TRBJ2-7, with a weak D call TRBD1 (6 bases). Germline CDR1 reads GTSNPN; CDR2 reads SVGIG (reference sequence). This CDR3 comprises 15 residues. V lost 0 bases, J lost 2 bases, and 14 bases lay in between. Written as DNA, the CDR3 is TGTGCCTGGAGTGTACGGGGCAGGGGAACCTACGAGCAGTACTTC. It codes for CAWSVRGRGTYEQYF.

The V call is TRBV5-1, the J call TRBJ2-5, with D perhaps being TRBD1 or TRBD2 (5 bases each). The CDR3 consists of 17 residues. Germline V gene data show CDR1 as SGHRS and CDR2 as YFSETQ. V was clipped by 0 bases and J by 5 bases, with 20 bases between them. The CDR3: CASSLDRDRLSGETQYF. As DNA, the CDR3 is TGCGCCAGCAGCTTGGACCGGGACCGTCTATCGGGGGAGACCCAGTACTTC.

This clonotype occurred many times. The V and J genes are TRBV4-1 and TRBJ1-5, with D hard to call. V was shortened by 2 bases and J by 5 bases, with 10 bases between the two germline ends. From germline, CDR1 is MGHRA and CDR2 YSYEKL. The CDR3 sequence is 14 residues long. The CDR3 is CASSQLLRDQPQHF. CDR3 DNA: TGCGCCAGCAGCCAACTCCTCAGAGATCAGCCCCAGCATTTT.

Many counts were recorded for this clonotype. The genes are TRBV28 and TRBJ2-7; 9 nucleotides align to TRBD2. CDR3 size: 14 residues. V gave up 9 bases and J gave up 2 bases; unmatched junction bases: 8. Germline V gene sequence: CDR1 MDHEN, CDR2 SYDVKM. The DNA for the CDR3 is TGTGCCAGTGTAGGGACTAGCCCTACCTACGAGCAGTACTTC. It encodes CASVGTSPTYEQYF.

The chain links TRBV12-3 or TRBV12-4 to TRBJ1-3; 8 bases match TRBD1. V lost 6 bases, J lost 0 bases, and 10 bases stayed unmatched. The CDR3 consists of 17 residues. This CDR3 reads CASSLRQGSSSGNTIYF. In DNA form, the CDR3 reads TGTGCCAGCAGCTTAAGACAGGGGTCTAGCTCTGGAAACACCATATATTTT.

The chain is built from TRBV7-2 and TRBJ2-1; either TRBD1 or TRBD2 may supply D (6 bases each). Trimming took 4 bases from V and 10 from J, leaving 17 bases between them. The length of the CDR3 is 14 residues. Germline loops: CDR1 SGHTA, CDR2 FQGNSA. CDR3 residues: CASSSPGARGEQFF. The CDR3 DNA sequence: TGTGCCAGCAGCTCGCCAGGGGCGCGGGGAGAGCAGTTCTTC. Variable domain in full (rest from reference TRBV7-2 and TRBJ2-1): GAGVSQSPSNKVTEKGKDVELRCDPISGHTALYWYRQSLGQGLEFLIYFQGNSAPDKSGLPSDRFSAERTGGSVSTLTIQRTQQEDSAVYLCASSSPGARGEQFFGPGTRLTVL.

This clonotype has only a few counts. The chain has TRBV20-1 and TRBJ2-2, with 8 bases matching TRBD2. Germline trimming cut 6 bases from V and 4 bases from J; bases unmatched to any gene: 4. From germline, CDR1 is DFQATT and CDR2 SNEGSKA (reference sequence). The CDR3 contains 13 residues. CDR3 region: CSATGTSTGELFF. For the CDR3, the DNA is TGCAGTGCAACCGGGACTAGCACCGGGGAGCTGTTTTTT.

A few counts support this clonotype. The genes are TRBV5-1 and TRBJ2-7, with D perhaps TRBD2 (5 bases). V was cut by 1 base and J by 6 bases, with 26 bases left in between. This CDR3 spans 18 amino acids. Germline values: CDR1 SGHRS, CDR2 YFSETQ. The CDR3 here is CASSLTVVLGRAAPEQYF. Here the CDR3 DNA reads TGCGCCAGCAGCTTGACGGTGGTTTTGGGCCGAGCGGCTCCCGAGCAGTACTTC.